This note documents a single T cell receptor (beta chain) sequence. Its specificity is not known. TCRdb ran MiXCR on the 5' RACE reads and lists one entry per CDR3 protein. The table includes fewer than 200,000 distinct CDR3 sequences, less than 20% detected once. This entry is derived from a study of T-cell memory formation after mild COVID-19. The V gene's germline CDR1 is SGHTA and CDR2 FQGNSA. V was clipped by 6 bases and J by 4 bases; unmatched bases: 14. This CDR3 is built from 17 residues. Study conclusions and caveats: The finding that pre-infection memory included some responding clones suggested that cross-reactive memory joined. Of the contracting clones, CD4+ ones lay mainly in CM and EM, and CD8+ ones in EMRA. Second-wave clones reaching peak frequency on day 37 lacked confirmed SARS-CoV-2 specificity. Clones contracting over day 15 to 85 were CD4/CD8 balanced, with later expanders leaning CD4+.

The chain combines TRBV7-2 with TRBJ2-3; TRBD2 agrees at 9 bases. This receptor was taken from a man between 18 and 29 years old who had mild COVID-19 (a few samples of this study predate the infection). Cell type and time point are not known. Sequenced: PBMCs or a T cell subset sorted from them (not recorded which). The DNA for the CDR3 is TGTGCCAGCAGTCGGGTAACCGGGACTAGCCCTTCAGATACGCAGTATTTT. Protein: CASSRVTGTSPSDTQYF.